These T cell receptor beta chains were read from a single sample in a study of cytomegalovirus exposure and HLA in healthy donors. The table came from immunoSEQ multiplex PCR; TCRdb's copy has only in-frame clones and leaves some out. The table has about 160,000 clones, around 74% seen once. The source material was PBMCs. The receptor source for this set is a female donor in good health and CMV-seronegative. Each CDR3 is given with its conserved first and last residue. A D gene is named only where the DNA matches it firmly. Size is stated for part of the rows, as once, few or many counts, or as a class when the clone is expanded.

-,-,TRBJ2-1,TRBV5-1,TGCGCCAGCAGCTTCCCTAGCCAAGGTCGGGGTGAGCAGTTCTTC,CASSFPSQGRGEQFF
-,-,TRBJ2-5,TRBV28,TGTGCCAGCAATGAGGGGGTAGAGACCCAGTACTTC,CASNEGVETQYF
TRBD2,few,TRBJ2-4,TRBV5-3,TGTGCCAGAAGCCTCGGGGTTGGTCTAGCGGGAGTTGGTCTAACCAAAAACATTCAGTACTTC,CARSLGVGLAGVGLTKNIQYF
TRBD1,-,TRBJ1-5,TRBV19,TGTGCCAGTAGTATAGGGGGGACAGGGCTCTATCAGCCCCAGCATTTT,CASSIGGTGLYQPQHF
-,-,TRBJ2-5,TRBV7-9,TGTGCCAGCAGCTCCTGGGGCAGCAGACAGTACTTC,CASSSWGSRQYF
TRBD1,-,TRBJ1-5,TRBV5-6,TGTGCCAGCAGCCTGAACAGGGGGCTGGGCAATCAGCCCCAGCATTTT,CASSLNRGLGNQPQHF
-,-,TRBJ2-7,TRBV15,TGTGCCACCAGCACCGGTGCTACCAACGAGCAGTACTTC,CATSTGATNEQYF
-,-,TRBJ2-5,TRBV27,TGTGCCAGCAGTTCCCGACTGAATATACAAGAGACCCAGTACTTC,CASSSRLNIQETQYF
-,-,TRBJ2-2,TRBV25-1,TGTGCCAGCAGCAGTAGGAGGCTCACCGGGGAGCTGTTTTTT,CASSSRRLTGELFF
-,-,TRBJ2-3,TRBV6-4,TGTGCCAGCAGTGCGGGGGAATCATCAGATACGCAGTATTTT,CASSAGESSDTQYF
TRBD1,once,TRBJ1-1,TRBV30,TGTGCCTGGAGTAGAACAGGGGTAGGGACTGAAGCTTTCTTT,CAWSRTGVGTEAFF
TRBD2,once,TRBJ2-7,TRBV10-3,TGTGCCATCAGTGCGTTTCGGGAGGGACTCTACGAGCAGTACTTC,CAISAFREGLYEQYF
TRBD1,-,TRBJ1-2,TRBV18,TGTGCCAGCTCACACAACCGGGACAGGATGCCATCGGGCTACACCTTC,CASSHNRDRMPSGYTF
TRBD2,-,TRBJ2-5,TRBV15,TGTGCCACCTCTGGCGGGGGGGCGAGGGAGACCCAGTACTTC,CATSGGGARETQYF
-,once,TRBJ2-1,TRBV4-1,TGCGCCAGCAGCCAGAAAGAGAGAGGGTCCTACAATGAGCAGTTCTTC,CASSQKERGSYNEQFF
-,-,TRBJ2-2,TRBV30,TGTGCCTGGAGAGGGGGGGTCTGGGCGAACACCGGGGAGCTGTTTTTT,CAWRGGVWANTGELFF
-,once,TRBJ1-4,TRBV18,TGTGCCAGCTCACCGGGAGAAGCTAATGAAAAACTGTTTTTT,CASSPGEANEKLFF
-,-,TRBJ2-1,TRBV10-3,TGTGCCATCAGTGCCCCAGGGACACCCGACAATGAGCAGTTCTTC,CAISAPGTPDNEQFF
-,few,TRBJ2-1,TRBV9,TGTGCCAGCAGCGTAGGGACTACATACAATGAGCAGTTCTTC,CASSVGTTYNEQFF
-,-,TRBJ2-5,TRBV9,TGTGCCAGCAGCGTAGATTGGAGGGGGGGGGAGACCCAGTACTTC,CASSVDWRGGETQYF
TRBD1,-,TRBJ1-4,TRBV9,TGTGCCAGCAGCGACGTGGATGCACAGGGGCTCGACGAAAAACTGTTTTTT,CASSDVDAQGLDEKLFF
TRBD1,once,TRBJ1-5,TRBV13,TGTGCCAGCAGCTCCGGGGGGACAGGGAATCAGCCCCAGCATTTT,CASSSGGTGNQPQHF
TRBD1,-,TRBJ1-2,TRBV7-2,TGTGCCAGCAGCGCCCTGACAGGGGCTGGTGGCTACACCTTC,CASSALTGAGGYTF
TRBD2,-,TRBJ2-7,TRBV4-1,TGCGCCAGCAGCCAAGTTCCAGCGGGAAGGTACGAGCAGTACTTC,CASSQVPAGRYEQYF
TRBD1,-,TRBJ1-1,TRBV19,TGTGCCAGTAGTTTCAGGGGGCAGAACACTGAAGCTTTCTTT,CASSFRGQNTEAFF
-,once,TRBJ1-1,TRBV30,TGTGCCTGGAGTGCCAGGGCCTTTAACACTGAAGCTTTCTTT,CAWSARAFNTEAFF
TRBD2,-,TRBJ2-5,TRBV7-3,TGTGCCAGCAGCCCAACGGGGGGGGTTATCGGGCAAGAGACCCAGTACTTC,CASSPTGGVIGQETQYF
-,once,TRBJ2-3,TRBV2,TGTGCCAGCAGTGCTTTCCCTACAGATACGCAGTATTTT,CASSAFPTDTQYF
TRBD1,-,TRBJ1-2,TRBV28,TGTGCCAGCAGTTTGGGGGACAGGGGCCTCTATGGCTACACCTTC,CASSLGDRGLYGYTF
TRBD2,few,TRBJ2-3,TRBV7-3,TGTGCCAGCAGCCTCTGGACTAGCGGGGGCACAGATACGCAGTATTTT,CASSLWTSGGTDTQYF
-,-,TRBJ1-5,TRBV6-1,TGTGCCAGCAGCGGTGGGCAGGTGACCAATCAGCCCCAGCATTTT,CASSGGQVTNQPQHF
-,few,TRBJ2-7,TRBV2,TGTGCCAGCAGTGATTGGCCTCTGCTCTACGAGCAGTACTTC,CASSDWPLLYEQYF
-,once,TRBJ2-1,TRBV28,TGTGCCAGCAGTTTAAGTTTAGCGTACAATGAGCAGTTCTTC,CASSLSLAYNEQFF
TRBD1,-,TRBJ1-2,TRBV10-3,TGTGCCATCAGTGAGTCGGTCAGCAGGGGGCGCAGTAGCTACACCTTC,CAISESVSRGRSSYTF
TRBD1,-,TRBJ2-2,TRBV19,TGTGCCAGTAGTAGAAACCCGGGACAGGGCGGCACCGGGGAGCTGTTTTTT,CASSRNPGQGGTGELFF
TRBD2,-,TRBJ2-1,TRBV27,TGTGCCAGCAGTCACCGGACTAGCGGGGGGTTCGATGAGCAGTTCTTC,CASSHRTSGGFDEQFF
-,-,TRBJ2-3,TRBV5-1,TGCGCCAGCAGCTTGGGCAGGAGCACAGATACGCAGTATTTT,CASSLGRSTDTQYF